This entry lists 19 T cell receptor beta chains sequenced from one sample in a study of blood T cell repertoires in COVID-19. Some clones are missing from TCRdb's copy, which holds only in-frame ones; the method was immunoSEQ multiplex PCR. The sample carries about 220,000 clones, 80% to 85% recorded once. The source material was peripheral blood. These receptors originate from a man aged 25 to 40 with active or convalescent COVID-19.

The CDR3 sequence is CASSASRGDEAFF. The CDR3 nucleotides read TGTGCCAGCAGCGCCAGCAGGGGGGATGAAGCTTTCTTT. The rearrangement uses TRBV11-3 and TRBJ1-1; 7 bases line up with TRBD1. This CDR3 spans 13 amino acids. In germline, CDR1 is SGHNT, CDR2 YENEEA. With V trimmed by 5 bases and J by 7 bases, 7 bases remained unmatched.

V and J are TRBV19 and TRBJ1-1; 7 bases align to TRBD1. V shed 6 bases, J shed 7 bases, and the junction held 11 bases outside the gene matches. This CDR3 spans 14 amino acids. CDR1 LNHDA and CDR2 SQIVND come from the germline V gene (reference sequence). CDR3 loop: CASRKGGNEFEAFF. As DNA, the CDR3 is TGTGCCAGTAGGAAAGGGGGCAATGAATTTGAAGCTTTCTTT.

The CDR3 sequence is CASSPGLAGGPAGEQYF. The DNA for the CDR3 is TGCGCCAGCAGCCCGGGACTAGCGGGAGGGCCGGCGGGGGAGCAGTACTTC. The chain couples TRBV5-1 to TRBJ2-7; 16 nucleotides agree with TRBD2. Germline trimming cut 4 bases from V and 7 bases from J; bases unmatched to any gene: 11. The CDR3 extends over 17 amino acids. Germline lookup yields CDR1 SGHRS and CDR2 YFSETQ.

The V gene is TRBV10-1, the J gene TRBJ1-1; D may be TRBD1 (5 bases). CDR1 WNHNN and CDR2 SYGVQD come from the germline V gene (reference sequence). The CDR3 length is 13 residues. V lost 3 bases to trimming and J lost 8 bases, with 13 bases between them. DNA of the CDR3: TGCGCCAGCAGTGATTCAGGGCCCCAGGAAGCTTTCTTT. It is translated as CASSDSGPQEAFF.

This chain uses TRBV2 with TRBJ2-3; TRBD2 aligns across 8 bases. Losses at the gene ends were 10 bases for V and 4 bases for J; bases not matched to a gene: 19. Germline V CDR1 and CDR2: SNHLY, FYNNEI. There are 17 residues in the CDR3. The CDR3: CANEAGVPRRNPDTQYF. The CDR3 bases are TGTGCCAACGAAGCGGGAGTGCCGCGCAGGAACCCAGATACGCAGTATTTT.

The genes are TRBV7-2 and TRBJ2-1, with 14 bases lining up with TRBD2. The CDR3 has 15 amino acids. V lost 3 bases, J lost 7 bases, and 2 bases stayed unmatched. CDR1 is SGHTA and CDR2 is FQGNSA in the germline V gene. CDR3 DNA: TGTGCCAGCAGCTTGCGGACTAGCGGGGGGAATGAGCAGTTCTTC. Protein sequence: CASSLRTSGGNEQFF.

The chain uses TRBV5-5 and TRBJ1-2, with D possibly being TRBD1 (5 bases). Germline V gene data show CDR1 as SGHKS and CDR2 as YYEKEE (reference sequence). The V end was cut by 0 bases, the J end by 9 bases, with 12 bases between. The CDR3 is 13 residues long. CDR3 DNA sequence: TGTGCCAGCAGCTTGGTTGTCAGGGATAGCTACACCTTC. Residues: CASSLVVRDSYTF.

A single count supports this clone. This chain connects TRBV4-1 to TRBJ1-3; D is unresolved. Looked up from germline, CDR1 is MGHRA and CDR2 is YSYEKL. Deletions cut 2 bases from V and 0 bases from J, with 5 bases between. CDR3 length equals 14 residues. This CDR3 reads CASSQQISGNTIYF. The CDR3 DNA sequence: TGCGCCAGCAGCCAACAAATCTCTGGAAACACCATATATTTT.

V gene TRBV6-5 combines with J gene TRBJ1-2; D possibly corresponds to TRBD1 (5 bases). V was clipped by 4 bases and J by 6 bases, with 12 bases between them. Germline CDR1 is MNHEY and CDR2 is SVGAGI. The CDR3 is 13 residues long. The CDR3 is CASSLGGADGYTF. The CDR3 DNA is TGTGCCAGCAGTTTAGGAGGGGCGGATGGCTACACCTTC.

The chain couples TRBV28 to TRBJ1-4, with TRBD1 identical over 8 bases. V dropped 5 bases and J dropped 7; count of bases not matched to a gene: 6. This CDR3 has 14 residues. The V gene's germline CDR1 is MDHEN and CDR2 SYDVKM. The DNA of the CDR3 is TGTGCCAGCAGTACAACAGGGGGACGTGAAAAACTGTTTTTT. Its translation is CASSTTGGREKLFF. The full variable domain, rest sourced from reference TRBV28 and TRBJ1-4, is DVKVTQSSRYLVKRTGEKVFLECVQDMDHENMFWYRQDPGLGLRLIYFSYDVKMKEKGDIPEGYSVSREKKERFSLILESASTNQTSMYLCASSTTGGREKLFFGSGTQLSVL.

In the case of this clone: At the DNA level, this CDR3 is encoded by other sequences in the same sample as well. The CDR3 region has the DNA TGCGCCAGCAGCCAAGCCTCGGGGCAGTTCTTC. This translates into CASSQASGQFF. The chain has TRBV4-1 and TRBJ2-1; D remains unclear. The germline CDR1 and CDR2 sequences are MGHRA and YSYEKL. V dropped 1 base and J dropped 12 bases, with 7 bases sitting between them. The CDR3 spans 11 residues.

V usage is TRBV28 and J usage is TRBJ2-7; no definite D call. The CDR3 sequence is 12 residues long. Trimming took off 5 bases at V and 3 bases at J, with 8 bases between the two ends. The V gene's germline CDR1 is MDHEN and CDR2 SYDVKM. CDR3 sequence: CASSPPGYEQYF. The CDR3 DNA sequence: TGTGCCAGCAGTCCTCCGGGCTACGAGCAGTACTTC.

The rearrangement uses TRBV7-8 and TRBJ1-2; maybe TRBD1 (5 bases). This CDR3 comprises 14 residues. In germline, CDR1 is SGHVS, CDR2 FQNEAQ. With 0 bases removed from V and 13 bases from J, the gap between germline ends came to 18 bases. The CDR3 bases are TGTGCCAGCAGCTTAGCGAAGTTCCCAGGGAACTCCACCTTC. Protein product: CASSLAKFPGNSTF.

The CDR3 loop is CASSLSPGGAGEGIEKLFF. CDR3 DNA: TGCGCCAGCAGCTTGTCTCCAGGGGGCGCTGGGGAAGGAATCGAAAAACTGTTTTTT. This chain joins TRBV5-1 and TRBJ1-4; 8 bases fit TRBD1. The germline gives CDR1 SGHRS, CDR2 YFSETQ. V dropped 1 base and J dropped 8; count of bases not matched to a gene: 19. This CDR3 region has 19 residues.

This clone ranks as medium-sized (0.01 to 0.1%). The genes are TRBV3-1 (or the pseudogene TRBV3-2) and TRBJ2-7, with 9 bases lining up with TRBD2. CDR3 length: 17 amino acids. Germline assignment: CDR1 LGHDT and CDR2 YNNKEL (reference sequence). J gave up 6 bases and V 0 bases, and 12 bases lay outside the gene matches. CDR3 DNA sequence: TGTGCCAGCAGCCAAGATTTTCGCGGGGGGGCGTGGGCCGAGCAGTACTTC. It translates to CASSQDFRGGAWAEQYF.

The CDR3 loop reads CASREAGNYGYYGYTF. In DNA form, the CDR3 reads TGTGCCAGCAGGGAGGCCGGTAACTATGGATACTATGGCTACACCTTC. The chain employs TRBV2 and TRBJ1-2; D not resolved. Deletions cut 6 bases from V and 3 bases from J, with 20 bases between. The CDR3 runs to 16 residues. The V gene's germline CDR1 is SNHLY and CDR2 FYNNEI.

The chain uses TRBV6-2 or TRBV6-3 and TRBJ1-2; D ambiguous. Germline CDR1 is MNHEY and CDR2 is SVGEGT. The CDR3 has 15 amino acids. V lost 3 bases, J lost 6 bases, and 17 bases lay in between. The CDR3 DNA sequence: TGTGCCAGCAGTTATTTCTGGGCGCCGGAGGATGGCTACACCTTC. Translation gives CASSYFWAPEDGYTF.

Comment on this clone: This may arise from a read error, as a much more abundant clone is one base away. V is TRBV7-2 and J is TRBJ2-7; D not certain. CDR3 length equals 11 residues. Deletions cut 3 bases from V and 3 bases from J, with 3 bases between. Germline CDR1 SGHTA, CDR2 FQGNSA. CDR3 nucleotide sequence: TGTGCCAGCAGCTTCAGCTACGAGCAGTACTTC. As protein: CASSFSYEQYF.

In DNA, the CDR3 is TGTGCCAGCAGTTACGGGGGGGCTGGGGGTGAGCAGTTCTTC. It encodes CASSYGGAGGEQFF. The chain has TRBV21-1 and TRBJ2-1; TRBD2, the table's D call, lacks a check against the DNA. TRBV21-1 is shown as a pseudogene. The CDR3 is made up of 14 amino acids.